This passage covers 8 T cell receptor beta chains from one sample sequenced in a study of T-cell reconstitution after alpha-beta-depleted transplantation in children. The authors prepared the TCRbeta library with unique molecular identifiers. TCRdb itself ran the PCR reads through MiXCR, one entry per CDR3 protein. This sample carries 90,000 to 130,000 distinct CDR3 sequences, roughly 6.1% of them seen once, and the ten largest clones take around 23%. This sample comprised PBMCs, mostly from graft donor cells, obtained 360 days after TCRalphabeta/CD19-depleted stem cell transplant. Receptors originate from a male patient under 10 years old who had a stem cell transplant for acute lymphoblastic leukemia, so the T cells may come from the graft donor.

Many counts were recorded for this clonotype. The chain couples TRBV9 to TRBJ2-7; 9 nucleotides agree with TRBD2. J lost 6 bases, V lost 4 bases, and 8 bases had no gene match. The V gene's germline CDR1 is SGDLS and CDR2 YYNGEE. The CDR3 has 14 amino acids. Here the CDR3 reads CASSLGSGGGEQYF. CDR3 coding DNA: TGTGCCAGCAGCTTAGGTAGCGGGGGAGGCGAGCAGTACTTC.

The rearrangement uses TRBV6-5 and TRBJ2-2; D is tentatively TRBD1 or TRBD2 (5 bases each). Trimming removed 2 bases from V and 0 bases from J, with 10 bases in between. The germline gives CDR1 MNHEY, CDR2 SVGAGI. This CDR3 region has 16 residues. Written as DNA, the CDR3 is TGTGCCAGCAGTTACCCCCGGGGCGCGAACACCGGGGAGCTGTTTTTT. Protein product: CASSYPRGANTGELFF.

This clonotype was counted only a few times. V gene TRBV7-3 combines with J gene TRBJ2-1, with TRBD2 matching 9 bases. Trimming took 5 bases from V and 5 from J; bases not matched to a gene: 10. This CDR3 comprises 16 residues. CDR1 and CDR2 from the germline V gene are SGHTA and FQGTGA. CDR3 region: CASSPKGGRGHNEQFF. CDR3 coding DNA: TGTGCCAGCAGCCCAAAGGGCGGGAGGGGGCACAATGAGCAGTTCTTC.

This clonotype was observed at least ten times. CDR3 loop: CASSLAPIWGRTDTQYF. Here the CDR3 DNA reads TGTGCCAGCAGCTTAGCTCCGATCTGGGGGAGAACAGATACGCAGTATTTT. V and J are TRBV7-2 and TRBJ2-3; D might be TRBD1 or TRBD2, each matching 5 bases. This CDR3 is built from 17 residues. Germline loops: CDR1 SGHTA, CDR2 FQGNSA. The V and J ends lost 0 bases and 3 bases respectively, with 16 bases between them.

The table lists this clonotype with many counts. This chain joins TRBV9 and TRBJ2-7; D not resolved. The V end lost 6 bases, the J end lost 0 bases, and 25 bases lay between the germline ends. Germline assignment: CDR1 SGDLS and CDR2 YYNGEE. This CDR3 region has 18 residues. The CDR3 loop reads CASTRYRMPIPVSYEQYF. CDR3 coding DNA: TGTGCCAGCACGCGGTATCGGATGCCCATTCCTGTCTCCTACGAGCAGTACTTC.

This clonotype was seen many times. V usage is TRBV6-5 and J usage is TRBJ2-1, with D possibly TRBD2 on 6 matching bases. Between the trimmed V and J ends, which lost 4 bases and 10 bases, there was a span of 17 bases. CDR1 is MNHEY, CDR2 SVGAGI, per germline. This CDR3 has 14 residues. This CDR3 is CASSSGLLQGEQFF. CDR3 DNA sequence: TGTGCCAGCAGTTCGGGACTCCTCCAGGGAGAGCAGTTCTTC.

This clonotype was picked up many times. The V gene is TRBV5-1, the J gene TRBJ2-5; TRBD1 matches 7 bases. Germline CDR1 reads SGHRS; CDR2 reads YFSETQ. The CDR3 has 17 amino acids. Losses at the gene ends were 4 bases for V and 1 base for J; bases not matched to a gene: 13. The chain's CDR3 is CASSPAQTGSVQETQYF. CDR3 nucleotide sequence: TGCGCCAGCAGCCCGGCGCAGACAGGGTCCGTCCAAGAGACCCAGTACTTC.

The V call is TRBV6-1, the J call TRBJ1-2; 9 nucleotides match TRBD1. J gave up 1 base and V 9 bases, and 12 bases lay outside the gene matches. The CDR3 has 16 amino acids. Per germline, CDR1 MNHNS and CDR2 SASEGT. The DNA for the CDR3 is TGTGCCAGTTCCCTCCTCCGGGACAGGGATAACTATGGCTACACCTTC. This sequence encodes CASSLLRDRDNYGYTF.